A selection of T cell receptor beta chains follows, all from one sample in a study of identical twins. TCRdb re-called the 5' RACE reads through MiXCR, storing one row per CDR3 protein. Of 1.5 million to 2 million distinct CDR3 sequences in the sample, around 33% were seen once. The sequenced sample consisted of cord blood. The receptor set was obtained from a newborn girl in good health. The CDR3 runs from the conserved cysteine through the conserved F or W. The D gene is left open where the match is weak. Size is stated for part of the rows, as once, few or many counts, or as a class when the clone is expanded.

cdr3_nt cdr3_aa v_call clone_size d_call j_call
TGTCCCAGCAGTCTATACGGGTCCTTTCCCTCCTATGGCTACACCTTC CPSSLYGSFPSYGYTF TRBV27 - - TRBJ1-2
TGCGCCAGCAGCCCCCAGGGGGTAGAGAGCACTGAAGCTTTCTTT CASSPQGVESTEAFF TRBV5-1 - TRBD1 TRBJ1-1
TGCGCCAGCAGCTTGGCTCGTTCTAGCGGGGCGGATACGCAGTATTTT CASSLARSSGADTQYF TRBV5-1 few TRBD2 TRBJ2-3
TGTGCCAGCAGCCAAGAATGGATAACCCAAGAGACCCAGTACTTC CASSQEWITQETQYF TRBV4-2 few - TRBJ2-5
TGCGCCAGCAGCCAACCCTGGAGTAGCGGGGGCCCGGATCCCCTAGCCAAAAACATTCAGTACTTC CASSQPWSSGGPDPLAKNIQYF TRBV4-1 few TRBD2 TRBJ2-4
TGCAGTGCTAGTCGGCTAGCGGGGGTGTTCTCCTACAATGAGCAGTTCTTC CSASRLAGVFSYNEQFF TRBV20-1 - TRBD2 TRBJ2-1
TGTGCCAGCAGCCGACTATCACTGGGCACAGATACGCAGTATTTT CASSRLSLGTDTQYF TRBV7-2 - - TRBJ2-3
TGTGCCAGCAGCTCCCGACCGGGACAGTACCAAGAGACCCAGTACTTC CASSSRPGQYQETQYF TRBV7-9 - TRBD1 TRBJ2-5
TGCGCCAGCAGCTTGGACTACGAGACCCAGTACTTC CASSLDYETQYF TRBV5-1 few - TRBJ2-5
TGTGCCAGCAGCTACGACAGGGAAATCAATGAGCAGTTCTTC CASSYDREINEQFF TRBV3-1 - TRBD1 TRBJ2-1
TGTGCCAGCAGTGTTTACGGGAGAAAACTGTTTTTT CASSVYGRKLFF TRBV6-1 - - TRBJ1-4
TGCGCCAGCAGCCAAGATCAGCGGGGGGGATATGGCTACACCTTC CASSQDQRGGYGYTF TRBV4-1 - - TRBJ1-2
TGTGCCAGCAGCTCTCGTAGCAGGGTGGACGAGCAGTACTTC CASSSRSRVDEQYF TRBV7-9 few - TRBJ2-7
TGTGCCAGCAGTTCAGTGGGACAGGAGGGCCTCAATGAGCAGTTCTTC CASSSVGQEGLNEQFF TRBV28 - TRBD1 TRBJ2-1
TGTGCCAGCAGCCGTTCCGGACAGGCCTTTTACTACAAGCAGTACTTC CASSRSGQAFYYKQYF TRBV6-5 - TRBD1 TRBJ2-4
TGTGCCAGCAGCCACCCGACAGGGGGCTACGAGCAGTACTTC CASSHPTGGYEQYF TRBV3-1 - TRBD1 TRBJ2-7
TGTGCCAGCAGCTTAGGGGTTAGGCTAGCGGGAGACTACGAGCAGTACTTC CASSLGVRLAGDYEQYF TRBV11-2 few TRBD2 TRBJ2-7